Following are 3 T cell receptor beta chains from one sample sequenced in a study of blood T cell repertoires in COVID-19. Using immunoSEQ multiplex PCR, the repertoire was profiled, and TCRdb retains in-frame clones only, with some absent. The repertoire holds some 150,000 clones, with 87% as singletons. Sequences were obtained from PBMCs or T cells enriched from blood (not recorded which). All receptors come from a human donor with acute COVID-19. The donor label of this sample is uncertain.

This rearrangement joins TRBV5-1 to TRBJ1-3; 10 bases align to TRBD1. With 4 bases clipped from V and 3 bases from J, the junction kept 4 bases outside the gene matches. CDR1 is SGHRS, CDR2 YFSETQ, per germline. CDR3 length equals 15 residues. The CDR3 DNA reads TGCGCCAGCAGCCGGGACAGGGGCCTTGGAAACACCATATATTTT. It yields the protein CASSRDRGLGNTIYF.

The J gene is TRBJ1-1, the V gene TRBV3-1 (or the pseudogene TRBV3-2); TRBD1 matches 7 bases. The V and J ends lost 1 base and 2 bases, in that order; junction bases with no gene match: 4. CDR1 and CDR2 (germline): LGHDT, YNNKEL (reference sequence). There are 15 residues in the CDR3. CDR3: CASSQGGQVNTEAFF. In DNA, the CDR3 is TGTGCCAGCAGCCAAGGAGGACAGGTTAACACTGAAGCTTTCTTT.

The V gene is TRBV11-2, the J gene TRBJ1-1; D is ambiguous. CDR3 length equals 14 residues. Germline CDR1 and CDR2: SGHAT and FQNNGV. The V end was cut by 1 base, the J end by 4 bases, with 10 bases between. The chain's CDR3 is CASSLGGVSTEAFF. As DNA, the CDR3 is TGTGCCAGCAGCTTAGGCGGGGTGAGCACTGAAGCTTTCTTT. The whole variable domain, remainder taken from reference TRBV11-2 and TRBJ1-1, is EAGVAQSPRYKIIEKRQSVAFWCNPISGHATLYWYQQILGQGPKLLIQFQNNGVVDDSQLPKDRFSAERLKGVDSTLKIQPAKLEDSAVYLCASSLGGVSTEAFFGQGTRLTVV.